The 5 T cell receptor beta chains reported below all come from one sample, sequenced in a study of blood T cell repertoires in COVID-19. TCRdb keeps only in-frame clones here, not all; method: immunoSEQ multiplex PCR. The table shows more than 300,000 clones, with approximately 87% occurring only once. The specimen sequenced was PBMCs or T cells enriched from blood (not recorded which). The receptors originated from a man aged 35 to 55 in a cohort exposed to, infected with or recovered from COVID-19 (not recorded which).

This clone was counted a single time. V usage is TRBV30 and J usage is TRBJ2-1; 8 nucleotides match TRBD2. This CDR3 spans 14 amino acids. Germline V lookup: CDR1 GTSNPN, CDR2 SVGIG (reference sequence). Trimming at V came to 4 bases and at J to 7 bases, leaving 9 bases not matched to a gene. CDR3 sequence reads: CAWTRTSSLNEQFF. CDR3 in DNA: TGTGCCTGGACTCGGACTAGCAGCTTAAATGAGCAGTTCTTC.

The CDR3 reads CAISESALAGAKNEQFF. For the CDR3, the DNA is TGTGCCATCAGTGAGTCGGCCCTAGCGGGAGCCAAGAATGAGCAGTTCTTC. The V gene is TRBV10-3, the J gene TRBJ2-1; TRBD2 aligns across 10 bases. Germline CDR1 reads ENHRY; CDR2 reads SYGVKD. This CDR3 comprises 17 residues. Losses at the gene ends were 0 bases for V and 7 bases for J; bases not matched to a gene: 9.

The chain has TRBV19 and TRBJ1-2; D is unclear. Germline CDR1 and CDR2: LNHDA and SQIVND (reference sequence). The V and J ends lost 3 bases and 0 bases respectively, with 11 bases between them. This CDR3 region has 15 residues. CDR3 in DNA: TGTGCCAGTAGTATTTCACAGAACTCTAACTATGGCTACACCTTC. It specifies CASSISQNSNYGYTF. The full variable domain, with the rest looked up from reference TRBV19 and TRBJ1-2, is DGGITQSPKYLFRKEGQNVTLSCEQNLNHDAMYWYRQDPGQGLRLIYYSQIVNDFQKGDIAEGYSVSREKKESFPLTVTSAQKNPTAFYLCASSISQNSNYGYTFGSGTRLTVV.

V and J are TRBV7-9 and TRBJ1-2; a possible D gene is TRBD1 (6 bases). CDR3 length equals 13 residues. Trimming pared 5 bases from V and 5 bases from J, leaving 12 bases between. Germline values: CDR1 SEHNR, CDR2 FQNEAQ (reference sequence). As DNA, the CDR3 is TGTGCCAGCAGCGTCGACAGGCTATATGGCTACACCTTC. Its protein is CASSVDRLYGYTF.

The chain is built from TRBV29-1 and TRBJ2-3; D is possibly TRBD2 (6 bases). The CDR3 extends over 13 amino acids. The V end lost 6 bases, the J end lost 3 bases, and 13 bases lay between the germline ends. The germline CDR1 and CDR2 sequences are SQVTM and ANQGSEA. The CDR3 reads CSVSGAGTDTQYF. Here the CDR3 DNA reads TGCAGCGTGTCCGGGGCGGGGACAGATACGCAGTATTTT.